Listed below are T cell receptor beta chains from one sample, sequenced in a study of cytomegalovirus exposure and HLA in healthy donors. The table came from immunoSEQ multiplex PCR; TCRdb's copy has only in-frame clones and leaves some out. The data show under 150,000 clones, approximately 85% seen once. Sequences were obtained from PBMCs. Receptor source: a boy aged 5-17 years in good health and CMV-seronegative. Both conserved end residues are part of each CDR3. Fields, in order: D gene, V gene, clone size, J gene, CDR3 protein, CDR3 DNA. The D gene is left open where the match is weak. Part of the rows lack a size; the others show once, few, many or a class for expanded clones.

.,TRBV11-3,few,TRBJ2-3,CASSQGPFDTQYF,TGTGCCAGCAGCCAGGGGCCTTTCGATACGCAGTATTTT
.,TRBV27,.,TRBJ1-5,CASSLQGNQPQHF,TGTGCCAGCAGTTTGCAGGGGAATCAGCCCCAGCATTTT
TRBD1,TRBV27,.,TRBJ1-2,CASSGGTAYGYTF,TGTGCCAGCAGTGGCGGGACAGCCTATGGCTACACCTTC
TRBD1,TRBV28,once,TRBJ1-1,CASSYEPNDRGSEAFF,TGTGCCAGCAGTTACGAACCAAACGACAGGGGATCTGAAGCTTTCTTT
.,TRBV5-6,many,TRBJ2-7,CASSLQGLASYEQYF,TGTGCCAGCAGCTTACAGGGTCTCGCCTCCTACGAGCAGTACTTC
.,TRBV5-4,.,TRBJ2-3,CASSPTNTDTQYF,TGTGCCAGCAGCCCTACTAACACAGATACGCAGTATTTT
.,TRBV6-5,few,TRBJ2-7,CASSYSTGYEQYF,TGTGCCAGCAGTTACTCGACGGGTTACGAGCAGTACTTC
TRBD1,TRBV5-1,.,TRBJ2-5,CASSAGQGGETQYF,TGCGCCAGCAGCGCGGGACAGGGTGGAGAGACCCAGTACTTC
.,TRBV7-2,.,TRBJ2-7,CASSLEAVFTYEQYF,TGTGCCAGCAGCTTAGAGGCGGTTTTTACCTACGAGCAGTACTTC
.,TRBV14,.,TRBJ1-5,CASSPGARAPQHF,TGTGCCAGCAGTCCAGGGGCCCGGGCGCCCCAGCATTTT
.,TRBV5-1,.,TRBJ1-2,CASSYLGNYGYTF,TGCGCCAGCAGCTACCTAGGTAACTATGGCTACACCTTC
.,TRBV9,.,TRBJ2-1,CASSVELHNEQFF,TGTGCCAGCAGCGTAGAACTTCACAATGAGCAGTTCTTC
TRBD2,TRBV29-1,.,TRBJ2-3,CSVAGTSGRATDTQYF,TGCAGCGTGGCCGGGACTAGCGGGAGGGCCACAGATACGCAGTATTTT
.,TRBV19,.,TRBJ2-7,CASSRDLSSSYEQYF,TGTGCCAGTAGTAGGGACTTATCCAGCTCCTACGAGCAGTACTTC
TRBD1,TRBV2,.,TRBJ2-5,CASSADRLRETQYF,TGTGCCAGCAGTGCGGACAGGCTTCGGGAGACCCAGTACTTC
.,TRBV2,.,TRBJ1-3,CASSEELLGGNTIYF,TGTGCCAGCAGTGAAGAGCTATTGGGCGGAAACACCATATATTTT
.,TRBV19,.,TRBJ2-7,CASSIGGRRDEQYF,TGTGCCAGTAGTATAGGGGGCAGGCGCGACGAGCAGTACTTC
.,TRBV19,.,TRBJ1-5,CATEVRAYSNQPQHF,TGTGCCACGGAGGTTAGGGCGTATAGCAATCAGCCCCAGCATTTT
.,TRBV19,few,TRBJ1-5,CASNWPGDQPQHF,TGTGCCAGTAATTGGCCAGGGGATCAGCCCCAGCATTTT
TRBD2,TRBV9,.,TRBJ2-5,CASSVVGTRVLETQYF,TGTGCCAGCAGCGTAGTAGGGACTAGGGTACTAGAGACCCAGTACTTC
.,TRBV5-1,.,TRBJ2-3,CASRPGLHTDTQYF,TGCGCCAGCAGGCCGGGACTTCACACAGATACGCAGTATTTT
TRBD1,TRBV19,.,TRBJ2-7,CASMGRSGQGRYEQYF,TGTGCCAGTATGGGGAGATCGGGACAGGGAAGATACGAGCAGTACTTC
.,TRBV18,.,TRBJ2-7,CASSRPDYEQYF,TGTGCCAGCTCACGGCCAGACTACGAGCAGTACTTC
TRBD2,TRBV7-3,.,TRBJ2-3,CASSPDRGRADTQYF,TGTGCCAGCAGCCCTGACCGGGGGAGGGCAGATACGCAGTATTTT
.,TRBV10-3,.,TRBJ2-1,CAISESIESHREQFF,TGTGCCATCAGTGAGTCGATTGAGAGTCACCGGGAGCAGTTCTTC
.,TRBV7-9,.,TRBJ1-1,CASCLEGDTEAFF,TGTGCCAGCTGCCTAGAGGGGGACACTGAAGCTTTCTTT
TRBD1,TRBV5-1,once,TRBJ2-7,CASSSTGIYEQYF,TGCGCCAGCAGCTCGACAGGGATCTACGAGCAGTACTTC
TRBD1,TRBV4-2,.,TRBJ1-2,CASSQPDRGEFAYGYTF,TGTGCCAGCAGCCAACCCGACAGGGGGGAGTTTGCGTATGGCTACACCTTC
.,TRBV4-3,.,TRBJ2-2,CASSLDRGGELFF,TGCGCCAGCAGCCTCGATAGAGGCGGGGAGCTGTTTTTT
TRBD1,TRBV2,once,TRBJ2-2,CASSYRTGLGAGELFF,TGTGCCAGCAGTTACCGGACAGGTTTAGGGGCCGGGGAGCTGTTTTTT
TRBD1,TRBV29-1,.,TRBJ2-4,CSVQGQVAKNIQYF,TGCAGCGTTCAGGGACAGGTAGCCAAAAACATTCAGTACTTC
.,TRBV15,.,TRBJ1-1,CATSRGRGLSTEAFF,TGTGCCACCAGCAGAGGCCGGGGATTGAGCACTGAAGCTTTCTTT
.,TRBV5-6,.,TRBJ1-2,CASSLATAGGYTF,TGTGCCAGCAGCTTGGCGACCGCGGGGGGCTACACCTTC
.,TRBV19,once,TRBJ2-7,CASSPAEGLYEQYF,TGTGCCAGTAGTCCAGCGGAGGGCCTCTACGAGCAGTACTTC
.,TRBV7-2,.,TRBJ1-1,CASSPDGRKAFF,TGTGCCAGCAGCCCGGACGGGAGGAAAGCTTTCTTT
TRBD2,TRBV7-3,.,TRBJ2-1,CASSLNAGASNEQFF,TGTGCCAGCAGCTTAAATGCGGGAGCTAGCAATGAGCAGTTCTTC
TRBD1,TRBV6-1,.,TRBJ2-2,CASSAGQSTGELFF,TGTGCCAGCAGTGCGGGACAGAGCACCGGGGAGCTGTTTTTT
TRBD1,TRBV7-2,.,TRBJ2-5,CASSLLGGTQETQYF,TGTGCCAGCAGCTTGCTAGGGGGCACCCAAGAGACCCAGTACTTC
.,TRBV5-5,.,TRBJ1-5,CASSLFGGNGNQPQHF,TGTGCCAGCAGCTTGTTTGGGGGCAACGGCAATCAGCCCCAGCATTTT
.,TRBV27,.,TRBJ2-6,CASSLGLGGANVLTF,TGTGCCAGCAGTTTAGGGTTGGGCGGGGCCAACGTCCTGACTTTC
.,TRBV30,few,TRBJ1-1,CAWTLRTQNTEAFF,TGTGCCTGGACTCTCCGGACACAGAACACTGAAGCTTTCTTT
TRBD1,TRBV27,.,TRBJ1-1,CASSLRPGQGLRTEAFF,TGTGCCAGCAGTCTCCGTCCGGGACAGGGGCTGCGAACTGAAGCTTTCTTT
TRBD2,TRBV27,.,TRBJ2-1,CASSLSGGRAEQFF,TGTGCCAGCAGTTTATCGGGTGGGAGGGCCGAGCAGTTCTTC
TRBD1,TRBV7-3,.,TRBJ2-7,CASSLWTGGPYEQYF,TGTGCCAGCAGCCTATGGACAGGGGGGCCCTACGAGCAGTACTTC
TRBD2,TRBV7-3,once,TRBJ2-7,CASRPSGSNEQYF,TGTGCCAGCAGACCTAGCGGGAGTAACGAGCAGTACTTC
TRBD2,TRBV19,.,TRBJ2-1,CASSDLGGGEQFF,TGTGCCAGTAGTGACCTCGGGGGGGGAGAGCAGTTCTTC
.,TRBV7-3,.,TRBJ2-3,CASSSPLAESTDTQYF,TGTGCCAGCAGTTCTCCACTAGCTGAGAGCACAGATACGCAGTATTTT
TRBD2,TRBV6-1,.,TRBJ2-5,CASSEAHGGETQYF,TGTGCCAGCAGTGAAGCGCACGGGGGGGAGACCCAGTACTTC
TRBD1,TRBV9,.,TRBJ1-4,CASSVGTGGGEKLFF,TGTGCCAGCAGCGTGGGGACAGGGGGAGGTGAAAAACTGTTTTTT